Presented here are 2 T cell receptor beta chains from one specimen sequenced in a study of shared clonotypes between healthy human individuals. This table comes from immunoSEQ multiplex PCR, and its TCRdb copy is limited to in-frame clones, with some not included. The repertoire consists of millions of clones, with 85% to 95% occurring once and the leading ten covering 0.85% to 1.3%. It was CD45RO-negative cells, positively selected for CCR7, that made up naive CD8 cells, with terminally differentiated effector memory CD45RA+ cells excluded. Sequenced material: naive CD8+ T cells sorted from blood. Receptors originate from a young man in good health.

The rearrangement joins TRBV6-1 to TRBJ2-7; 7 bases map to TRBD1. Germline loops: CDR1 MNHNS, CDR2 SASEGT. The CDR3 consists of 12 residues. V dropped 9 bases and J dropped 1; count of bases not matched to a gene: 3. CDR3 residues: CASGTVSYEQYF. CDR3 nucleotides: TGTGCCAGTGGGACAGTATCCTACGAGCAGTACTTC.

This chain connects TRBV6-1 to TRBJ2-3; D not certain. V was shortened by 3 bases and J by 4 bases, with 17 bases between the two germline ends. CDR1 and CDR2 from the germline V gene are MNHNS and SASEGT. This CDR3 has 16 residues. The CDR3 bases are TGTGCCAGCAGTGAGTGGGCCCAAAATAGGGCAGATACGCAGTATTTT. Amino acid sequence: CASSEWAQNRADTQYF.